This T cell receptor (beta chain) was recovered during a study of response to subunit inactivated influenza vaccine. Study-level results: The authors suggested that few new T cells are recruited per seasonal influenza vaccination.

This clonotype has a count of ten or more. Its antigen is currently unknown. Via MiXCR, TCRdb re-called the RT-PCR reads, giving one row per CDR3 protein. The sample has about 480,000 distinct CDR3 sequences, 10% to 15% seen once. CDR1 is SGHRS, CDR2 YFSETQ, per germline. Losses at the gene ends were 4 bases for V and 8 bases for J; bases not matched to a gene: 6. The CDR3 totals 14 residues. The specimen comprised PBMCs from blood, sampled 35 to 45 days after vaccination. The chain couples TRBV5-1 to TRBJ2-1, with 10 nucleotides matching TRBD2. The sequence was collected from a man aged 50-60 years who received an inactivated influenza vaccine. The CDR3 nucleotides read TGCGCCAGCAGCAGAGCGGGAGGGGTTGATGAGCAGTTCTTC. Translating it yields CASSRAGGVDEQFF.